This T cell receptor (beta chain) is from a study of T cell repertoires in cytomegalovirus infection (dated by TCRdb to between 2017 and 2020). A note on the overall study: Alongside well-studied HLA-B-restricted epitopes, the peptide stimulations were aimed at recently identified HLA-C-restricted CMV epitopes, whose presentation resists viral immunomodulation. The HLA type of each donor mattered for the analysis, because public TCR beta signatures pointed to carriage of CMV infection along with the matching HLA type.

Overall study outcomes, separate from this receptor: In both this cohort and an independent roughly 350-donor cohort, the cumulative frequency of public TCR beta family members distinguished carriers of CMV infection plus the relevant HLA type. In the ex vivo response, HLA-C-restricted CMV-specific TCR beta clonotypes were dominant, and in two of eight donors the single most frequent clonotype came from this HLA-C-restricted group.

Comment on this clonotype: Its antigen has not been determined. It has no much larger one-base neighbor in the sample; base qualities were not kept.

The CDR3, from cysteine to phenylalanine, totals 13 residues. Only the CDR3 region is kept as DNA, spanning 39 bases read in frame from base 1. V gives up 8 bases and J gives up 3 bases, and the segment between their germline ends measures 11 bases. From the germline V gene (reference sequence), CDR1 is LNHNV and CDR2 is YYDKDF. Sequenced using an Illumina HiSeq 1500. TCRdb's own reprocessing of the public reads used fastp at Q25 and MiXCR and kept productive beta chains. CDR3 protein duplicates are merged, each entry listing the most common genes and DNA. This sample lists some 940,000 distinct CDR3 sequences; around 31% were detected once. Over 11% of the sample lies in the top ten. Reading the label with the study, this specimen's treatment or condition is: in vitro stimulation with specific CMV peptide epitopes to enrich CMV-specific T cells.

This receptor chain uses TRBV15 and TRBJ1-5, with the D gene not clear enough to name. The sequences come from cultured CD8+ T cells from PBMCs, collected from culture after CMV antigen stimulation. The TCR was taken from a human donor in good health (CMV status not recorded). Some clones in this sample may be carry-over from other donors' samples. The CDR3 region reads CATRAGLNQPQHF. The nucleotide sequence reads TGTGCCACCCGGGCGGGCCTCAATCAGCCCCAGCATTTT. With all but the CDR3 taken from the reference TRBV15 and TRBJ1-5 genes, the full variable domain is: DAMVIQNPRYQVTQFGKPVTLSCSQTLNHNVMYWYQQKSSQAPKLLFHYYDKDFNNEADTPDNFQSRRPNTSFCFLDIRSPGLGDTAMYLCATRAGLNQPQHFGDGTRLSIL.